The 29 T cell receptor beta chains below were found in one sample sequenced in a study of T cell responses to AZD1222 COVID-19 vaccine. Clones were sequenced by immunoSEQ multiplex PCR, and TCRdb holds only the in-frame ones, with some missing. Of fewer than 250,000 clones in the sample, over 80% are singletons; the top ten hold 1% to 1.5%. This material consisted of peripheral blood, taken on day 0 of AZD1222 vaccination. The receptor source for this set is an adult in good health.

DNA for the CDR3: TGTGCCACTCGGACCGGGACAGGGGTTTCACCCCTCCACTTT. The encoded protein is CATRTGTGVSPLHF. The V and J genes are TRBV19 and TRBJ1-6; TRBD1 aligns across 10 bases. Trimming cost V 10 bases and J 9 bases; bases outside gene matches: 9. The CDR3 contains 14 residues. The germline V gene encodes CDR1 LNHDA and CDR2 SQIVND (reference sequence).

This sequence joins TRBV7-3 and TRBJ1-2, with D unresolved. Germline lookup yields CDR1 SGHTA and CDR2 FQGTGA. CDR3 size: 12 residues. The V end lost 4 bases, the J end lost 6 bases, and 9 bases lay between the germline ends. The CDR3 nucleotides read TGTGCCAGCAGCTCCCAAAGGGATGGCTACACCTTC. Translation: CASSSQRDGYTF.

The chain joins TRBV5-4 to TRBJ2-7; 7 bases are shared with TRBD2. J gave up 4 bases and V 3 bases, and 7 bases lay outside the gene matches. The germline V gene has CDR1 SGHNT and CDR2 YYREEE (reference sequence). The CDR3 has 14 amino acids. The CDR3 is CASSSTSNVYEQYF. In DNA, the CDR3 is TGTGCCAGCAGCTCGACTAGCAATGTTTACGAGCAGTACTTC.

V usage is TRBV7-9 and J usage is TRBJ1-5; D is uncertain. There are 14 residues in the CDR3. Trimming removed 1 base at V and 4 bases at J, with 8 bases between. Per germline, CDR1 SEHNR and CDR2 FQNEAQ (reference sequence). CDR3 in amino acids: CASSLGSQNQPQHF. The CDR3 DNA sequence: TGTGCCAGCAGCTTAGGGTCCCAAAATCAGCCCCAGCATTTT.

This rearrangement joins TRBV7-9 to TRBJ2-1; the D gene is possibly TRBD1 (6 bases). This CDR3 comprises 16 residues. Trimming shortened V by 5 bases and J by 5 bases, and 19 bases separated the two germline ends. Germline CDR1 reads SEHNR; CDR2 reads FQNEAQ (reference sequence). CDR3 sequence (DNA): TGTGCCAGCAGCCTAGAACCGGGACATAGTAACAATGAGCAGTTCTTC. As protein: CASSLEPGHSNNEQFF.

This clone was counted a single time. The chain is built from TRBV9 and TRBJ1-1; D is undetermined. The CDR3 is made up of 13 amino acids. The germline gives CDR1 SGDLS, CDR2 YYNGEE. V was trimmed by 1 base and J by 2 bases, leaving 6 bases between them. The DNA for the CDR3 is TGTGCCAGCAGCGTAAACAGAAACACTGAAGCTTTCTTT. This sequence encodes CASSVNRNTEAFF.

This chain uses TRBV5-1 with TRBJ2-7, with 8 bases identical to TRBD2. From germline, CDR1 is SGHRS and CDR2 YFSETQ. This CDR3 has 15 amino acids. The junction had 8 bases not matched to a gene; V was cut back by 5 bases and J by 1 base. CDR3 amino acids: CASRPTAGGSYEQYF. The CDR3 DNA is TGCGCCAGCAGGCCGACTGCGGGGGGTTCCTACGAGCAGTACTTC.

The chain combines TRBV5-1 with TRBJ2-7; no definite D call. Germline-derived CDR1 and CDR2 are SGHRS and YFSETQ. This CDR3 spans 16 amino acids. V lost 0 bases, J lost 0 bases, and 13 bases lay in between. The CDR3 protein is CASSLGFSLCSYEQYF. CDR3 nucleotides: TGCGCCAGCAGCTTGGGATTTTCTCTTTGCTCCTACGAGCAGTACTTC.

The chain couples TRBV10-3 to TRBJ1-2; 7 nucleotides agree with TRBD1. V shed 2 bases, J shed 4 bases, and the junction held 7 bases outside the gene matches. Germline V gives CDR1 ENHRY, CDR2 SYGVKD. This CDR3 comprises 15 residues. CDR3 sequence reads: CAISEAFRGIYGYTF. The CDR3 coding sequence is TGTGCCATCAGTGAGGCCTTCAGGGGGATCTATGGCTACACCTTC.

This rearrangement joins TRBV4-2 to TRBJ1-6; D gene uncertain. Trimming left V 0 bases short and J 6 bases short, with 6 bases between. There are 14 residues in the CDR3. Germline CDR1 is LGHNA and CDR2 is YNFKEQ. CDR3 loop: CASSQERGNSPLHF. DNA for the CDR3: TGTGCCAGCAGCCAAGAACGGGGTAATTCACCCCTCCACTTT.

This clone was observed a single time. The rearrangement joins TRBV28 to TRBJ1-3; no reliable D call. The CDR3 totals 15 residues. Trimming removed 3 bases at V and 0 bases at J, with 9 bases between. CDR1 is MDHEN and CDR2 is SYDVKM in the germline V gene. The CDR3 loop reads CASSFHSSSGNTIYF. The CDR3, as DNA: TGTGCCAGCAGTTTCCACAGCTCCTCTGGAAACACCATATATTTT. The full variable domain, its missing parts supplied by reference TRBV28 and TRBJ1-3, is DVKVTQSSRYLVKRTGEKVFLECVQDMDHENMFWYRQDPGLGLRLIYFSYDVKMKEKGDIPEGYSVSREKKERFSLILESASTNQTSMYLCASSFHSSSGNTIYFGEGSWLTVV.

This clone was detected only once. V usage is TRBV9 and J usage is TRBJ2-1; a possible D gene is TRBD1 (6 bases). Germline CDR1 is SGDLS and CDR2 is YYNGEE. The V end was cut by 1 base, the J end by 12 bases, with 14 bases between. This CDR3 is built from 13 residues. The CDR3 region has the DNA TGTGCCAGCAGCGTATTTGGGGGCTCCGGGCAGTTCTTC. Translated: CASSVFGGSGQFF.

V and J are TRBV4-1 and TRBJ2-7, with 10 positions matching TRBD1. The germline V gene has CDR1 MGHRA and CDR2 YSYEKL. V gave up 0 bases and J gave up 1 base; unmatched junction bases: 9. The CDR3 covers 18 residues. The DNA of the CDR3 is TGCGCCAGCAGCCAAGACGCCCCCCGGACAGGGGGATCCTACGAGCAGTACTTC. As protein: CASSQDAPRTGGSYEQYF.

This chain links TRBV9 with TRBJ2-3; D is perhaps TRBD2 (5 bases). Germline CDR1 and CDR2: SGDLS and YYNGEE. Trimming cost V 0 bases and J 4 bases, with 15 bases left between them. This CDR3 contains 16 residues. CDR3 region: CASSVDPPGSADTQYF. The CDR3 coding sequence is TGTGCCAGCAGCGTAGATCCCCCGGGGAGCGCAGATACGCAGTATTTT. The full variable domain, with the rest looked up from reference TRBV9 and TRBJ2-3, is DSGVTQTPKHLITATGQRVTLRCSPRSGDLSVYWYQQSLDQGLQFLIQYYNGEERAKGNILERFSAQQFPDLHSELNLSSLELGDSALYFCASSVDPPGSADTQYFGPGTRLTVL.

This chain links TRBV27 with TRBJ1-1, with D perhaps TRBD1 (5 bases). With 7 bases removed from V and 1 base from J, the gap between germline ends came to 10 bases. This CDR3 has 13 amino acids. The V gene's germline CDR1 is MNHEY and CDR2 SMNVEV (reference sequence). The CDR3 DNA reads TGTGCCAGCAACTGGGGCCCGAACACTGAAGCTTTCTTT. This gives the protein CASNWGPNTEAFF.

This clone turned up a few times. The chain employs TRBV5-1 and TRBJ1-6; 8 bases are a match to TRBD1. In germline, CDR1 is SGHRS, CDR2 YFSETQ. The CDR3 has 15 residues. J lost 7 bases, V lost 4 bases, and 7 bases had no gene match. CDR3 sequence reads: CASSVGQGRNSPLHF. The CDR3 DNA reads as TGCGCCAGCAGCGTCGGACAGGGTAGGAATTCACCCCTCCACTTT. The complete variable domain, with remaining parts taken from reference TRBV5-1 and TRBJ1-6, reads KAGVTQTPRYLIKTRGQQVTLSCSPISGHRSVSWYQQTPGQGLQFLFEYFSETQRNKGNFPGRFSGRQFSNSRSEMNVSTLELGDSALYLCASSVGQGRNSPLHFGNGTRLTVT.

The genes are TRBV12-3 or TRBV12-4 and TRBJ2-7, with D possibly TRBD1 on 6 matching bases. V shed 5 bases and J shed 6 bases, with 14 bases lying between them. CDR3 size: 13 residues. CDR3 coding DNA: TGTGCCAGCAGTCAGGGGTTTTTGAGCGAGCAGTACTTC. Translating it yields CASSQGFLSEQYF.

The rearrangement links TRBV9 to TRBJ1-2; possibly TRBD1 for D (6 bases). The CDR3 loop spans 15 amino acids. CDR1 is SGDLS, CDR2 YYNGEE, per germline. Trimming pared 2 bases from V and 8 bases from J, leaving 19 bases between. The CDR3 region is CASSVRARGPEGYTF. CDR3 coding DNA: TGTGCCAGCAGCGTCCGAGCCAGGGGACCGGAGGGCTACACCTTC.

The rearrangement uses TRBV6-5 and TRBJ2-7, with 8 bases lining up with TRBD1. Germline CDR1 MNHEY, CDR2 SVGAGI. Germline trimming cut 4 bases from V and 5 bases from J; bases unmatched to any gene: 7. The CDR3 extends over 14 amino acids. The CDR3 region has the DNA TGTGCCAGCAGTTGGGGACAGGCGGTCGACGAGCAGTACTTC. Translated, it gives CASSWGQAVDEQYF.

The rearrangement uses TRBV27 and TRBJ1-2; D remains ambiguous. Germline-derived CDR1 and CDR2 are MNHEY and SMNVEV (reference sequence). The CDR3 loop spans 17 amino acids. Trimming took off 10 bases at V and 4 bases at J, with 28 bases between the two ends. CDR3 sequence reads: CATRGREPGGNPYGYTF. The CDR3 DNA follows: TGTGCCACCCGAGGAAGGGAGCCCGGAGGGAACCCCTATGGCTACACCTTC.

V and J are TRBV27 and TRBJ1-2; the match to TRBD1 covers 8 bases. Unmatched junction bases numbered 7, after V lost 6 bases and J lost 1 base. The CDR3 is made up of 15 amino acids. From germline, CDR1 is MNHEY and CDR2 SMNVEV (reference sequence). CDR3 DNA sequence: TGTGCCAGCAGCCAGACAGGGGTGAATAACTATGGCTACACCTTC. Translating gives CASSQTGVNNYGYTF.

In DNA, the CDR3 is TGTGCCAGCAGCCAAGATCTTGATACGCAGTATTTT. Translating gives CASSQDLDTQYF. V is TRBV3-1 (or the pseudogene TRBV3-2) and J is TRBJ2-3, with unresolved D. CDR1 is LGHDT and CDR2 is YNNKEL in the germline V gene (reference sequence). V shed 0 bases and J shed 6 bases, with 4 bases lying between them. This CDR3 region has 12 residues.

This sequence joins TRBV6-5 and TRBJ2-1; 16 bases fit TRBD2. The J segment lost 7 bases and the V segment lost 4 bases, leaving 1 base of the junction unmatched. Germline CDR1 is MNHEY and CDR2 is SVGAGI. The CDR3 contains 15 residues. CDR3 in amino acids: CASSSGLAGGNEQFF. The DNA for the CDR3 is TGTGCCAGCAGTTCGGGACTAGCGGGGGGGAATGAGCAGTTCTTC.

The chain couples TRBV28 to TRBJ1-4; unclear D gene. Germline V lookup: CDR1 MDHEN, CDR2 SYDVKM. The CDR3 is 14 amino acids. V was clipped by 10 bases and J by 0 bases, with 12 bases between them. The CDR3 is CATQRPATNEKLFF. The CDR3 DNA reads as TGTGCCACCCAAAGGCCTGCAACTAATGAAAAACTGTTTTTT. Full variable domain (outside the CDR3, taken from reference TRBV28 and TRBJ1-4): DVKVTQSSRYLVKRTGEKVFLECVQDMDHENMFWYRQDPGLGLRLIYFSYDVKMKEKGDIPEGYSVSREKKERFSLILESASTNQTSMYLCATQRPATNEKLFFGSGTQLSVL.

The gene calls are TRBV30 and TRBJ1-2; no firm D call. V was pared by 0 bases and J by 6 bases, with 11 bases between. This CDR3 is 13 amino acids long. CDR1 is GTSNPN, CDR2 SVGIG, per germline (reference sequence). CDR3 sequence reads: CAWSVGGPHGYTF. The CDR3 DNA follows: TGTGCCTGGAGTGTAGGCGGCCCCCATGGCTACACCTTC. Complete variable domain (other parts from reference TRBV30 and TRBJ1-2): SQTIHQWPATLVQPVGSPLSLECTVEGTSNPNLYWYRQAAGRGLQLLFYSVGIGQISSEVPQNLSASRPQDRQFILSSKKLLLSDSGFYLCAWSVGGPHGYTFGSGTRLTVV.

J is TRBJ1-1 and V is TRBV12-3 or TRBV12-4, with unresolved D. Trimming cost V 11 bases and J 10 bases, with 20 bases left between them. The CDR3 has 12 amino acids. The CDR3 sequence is CASQLPGRRAFF. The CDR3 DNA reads TGTGCCTCCCAGCTGCCCGGGCGTCGAGCTTTCTTT.

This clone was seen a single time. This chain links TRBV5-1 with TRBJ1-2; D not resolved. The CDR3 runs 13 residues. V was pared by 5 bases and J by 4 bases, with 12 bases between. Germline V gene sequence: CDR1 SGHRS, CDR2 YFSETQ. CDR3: CASSYEDSYGYTF. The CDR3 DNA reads TGCGCCAGCAGTTATGAAGATTCCTATGGCTACACCTTC.

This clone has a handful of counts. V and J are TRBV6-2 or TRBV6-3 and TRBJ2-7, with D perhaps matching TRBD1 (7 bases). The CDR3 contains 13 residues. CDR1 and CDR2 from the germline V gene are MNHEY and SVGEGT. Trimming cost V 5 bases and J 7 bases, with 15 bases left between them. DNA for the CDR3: TGTGCCAGCAGTCTTACAGGGGCGGGAGAGCAGTACTTC. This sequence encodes CASSLTGAGEQYF.

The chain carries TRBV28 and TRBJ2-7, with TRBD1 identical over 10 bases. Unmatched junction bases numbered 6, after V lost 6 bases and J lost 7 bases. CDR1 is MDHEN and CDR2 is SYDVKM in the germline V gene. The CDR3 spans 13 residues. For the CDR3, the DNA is TGTGCCAGCAGCCTAGGGGGACAGGGGGAGCAGTACTTC. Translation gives CASSLGGQGEQYF.